This TCR beta chain was captured in a study of T cells after yellow fever vaccination. In making TCR cDNA, 5'RACE template switching added a universal primer site and UMIs to it. TCRdb redid the calling of the 5' RACE reads with MiXCR, one entry per CDR3 protein. The table lists more than 350,000 distinct CDR3 sequences, roughly 11% of them singletons. This clonotype was seen a few times. As yet, its antigen is unknown. General observations from the study: At around 95% for CD4 and just over 85% for CD8, most primary-vaccination clones showed up again after the booster. Contaminants from the bulk population, in the form of abundant clonotypes, could be found in FACS-sorted repertoires.

The CDR3 loop spans 17 amino acids. V was clipped by 6 bases and J by 5 bases, with 22 bases between them. The chain uses TRBV12-3 or TRBV12-4 and TRBJ2-2, with D tentatively TRBD1 (6 bases). The source material was PBMCs, sampled on the day of the first yellow fever vaccination. The receptor was isolated from a man between 18 and 35 years old who received the YFV17D yellow fever vaccine. CDR3 DNA: TGTGCCAGCAGGTCCTCTCGACCGGGACAAGGGACCGGGGAGCTGTTTTTT. Its translation: CASRSSRPGQGTGELFF.